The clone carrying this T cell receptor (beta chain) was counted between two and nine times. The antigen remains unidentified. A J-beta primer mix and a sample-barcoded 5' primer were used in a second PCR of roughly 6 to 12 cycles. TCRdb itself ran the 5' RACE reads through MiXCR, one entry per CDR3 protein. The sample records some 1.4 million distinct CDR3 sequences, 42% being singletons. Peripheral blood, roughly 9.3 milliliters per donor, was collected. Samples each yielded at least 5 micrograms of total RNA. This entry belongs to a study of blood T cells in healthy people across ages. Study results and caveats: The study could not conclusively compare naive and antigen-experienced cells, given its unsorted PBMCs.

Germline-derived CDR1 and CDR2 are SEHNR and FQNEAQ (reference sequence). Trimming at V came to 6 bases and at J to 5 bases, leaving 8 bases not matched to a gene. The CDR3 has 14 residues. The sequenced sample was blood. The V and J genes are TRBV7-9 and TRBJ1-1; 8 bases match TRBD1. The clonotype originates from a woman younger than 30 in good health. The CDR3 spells CASSLKQGGTEAFF. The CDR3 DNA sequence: TGTGCCAGCAGTTTAAAACAGGGGGGGACTGAAGCTTTCTTT.